Each of the 12 T cell receptor beta chains below was sequenced from the same sample in a study of shared clonotypes between healthy human individuals. Some clones are missing from TCRdb's copy, which holds only in-frame ones; the method was immunoSEQ multiplex PCR. The sample carries over a million clones, about 75% recorded once. Sample: memory CD4+ T cells sorted from blood. Subset reported: CD45RA-negative fraction. The source is a man between 18 and 35 years old in good health.

CDR3 sequence: CASSYSGKGTEAFF. The CDR3 nucleotides read TGTGCCAGCAGTTATTCCGGGAAAGGCACTGAAGCTTTCTTT. The V call is TRBV6-5, the J call TRBJ1-1; D is unresolved. V lost 3 bases to trimming and J lost 4 bases, with 12 bases between them. The germline CDR1 and CDR2 sequences are MNHEY and SVGAGI. This CDR3 region has 14 residues.

This chain links TRBV6-5 with TRBJ1-6; TRBD1 might be the D (6 bases). The CDR3 covers 13 residues. In germline, CDR1 is MNHEY, CDR2 SVGAGI. With 5 bases removed from V and 10 bases from J, the gap between germline ends came to 12 bases. CDR3 DNA sequence: TGTGCCAGCAGTCGGACAGAAAAATCACCCCTCCACTTT. Its translation: CASSRTEKSPLHF.

This clone was picked up one time. The genes are TRBV4-2 and TRBJ2-1; 10 nucleotides agree with TRBD2. There are 18 residues in the CDR3. J was trimmed by 10 bases and V by 4 bases; bases with no gene match: 19. The germline CDR1 and CDR2 sequences are LGHNA and YNFKEQ. The CDR3 DNA sequence: TGTGCCAGCAGCCGAGGGACTGGGTCTAGCGGGGGTTCTGAGGAGCAGTTCTTC. Amino acid sequence: CASSRGTGSSGGSEEQFF.

The J gene is TRBJ2-2, the V gene TRBV11-3, with 7 bases lining up with TRBD2. This CDR3 is built from 15 residues. The junction had 4 bases not matched to a gene; V was cut back by 3 bases and J by 3 bases. CDR1 is SGHNT and CDR2 is YENEEA in the germline V gene. CDR3 bases: TGTGCCAGCAGCTTCGGGACTAAGTACACCGGGGAGCTGTTTTTT. Translation gives CASSFGTKYTGELFF. The complete variable domain, with remaining parts taken from reference TRBV11-3 and TRBJ2-2, reads EAGVVQSPRYKIIEKKQPVAFWCNPISGHNTLYWYLQNLGQGPELLIRYENEEAVDDSQLPKDRFSAERLKGVDSTLKIQPAELGDSAVYLCASSFGTKYTGELFFGEGSRLTVL.

The chain combines TRBV5-1 with TRBJ1-6; D call uncertain. Germline V CDR1 and CDR2: SGHRS, YFSETQ. The CDR3 is 15 amino acids. With 0 bases removed from V and 5 bases from J, the gap between germline ends came to 9 bases. The CDR3 reads CASSLGTANNSPLHF. CDR3 coding DNA: TGCGCCAGCAGCTTGGGCACAGCCAATAATTCACCCCTCCACTTT.

The gene calls are TRBV20-1 and TRBJ2-7; D is undetermined. V lost 5 bases, J lost 8 bases, and 13 bases lay in between. The CDR3 sequence is 11 residues long. CDR1 and CDR2 from the germline V gene are DFQATT and SNEGSKA (reference sequence). CDR3 DNA: TGCAGTGCTGGAGTTGACACGCAGCAGTACTTC. Its translation: CSAGVDTQQYF.

V is TRBV19 and J is TRBJ2-3; no reliable D call. CDR3 length: 12 residues. The V end lost 5 bases, the J end lost 5 bases, and 8 bases lay between the germline ends. The germline V gene encodes CDR1 LNHDA and CDR2 SQIVND (reference sequence). The CDR3 nucleotides are TGTGCCAGTAGTCAGTCGGGAGATACGCAGTATTTT. Its protein is CASSQSGDTQYF.

This clone was detected only once. The V and J genes are TRBV10-2 and TRBJ2-7; 12 positions agree with TRBD1. Germline-derived CDR1 and CDR2 are WSHSY and SAAADI. With 5 bases clipped from V and 6 bases from J, the junction kept 5 bases outside the gene matches. The CDR3 totals 14 residues. The DNA for the CDR3 is TGCGCCAGCAGTCCGGGACAGGGGGCTCTCGAGCAGTACTTC. Translation: CASSPGQGALEQYF.

The chain joins TRBV7-9 to TRBJ1-2; D might be TRBD1 (6 bases). V lost 5 bases to trimming and J lost 5 bases, with 24 bases between them. Germline V gene lookup returns CDR1 SEHNR and CDR2 FQNEAQ (reference sequence). This CDR3 contains 17 residues. The CDR3 is CASSLRRGAGTSYGYTF. The CDR3 nucleotides are TGTGCCAGCAGCCTGCGCCGGGGGGCAGGGACTTCATATGGCTACACCTTC.

To note about this clone: This CDR3 is also generated by other DNA sequences in the sample. The genes are TRBV2 and TRBJ2-3; D is unclear. The CDR3 consists of 14 residues. V lost 4 bases and J lost 0, with 8 bases in between. Germline CDR1 reads SNHLY; CDR2 reads FYNNEI. CDR3 sequence (DNA): TGTGCCAGCAGTGTAGGGTCTAGCACAGATACGCAGTATTTT. Protein product: CASSVGSSTDTQYF.

The chain joins TRBV28 to TRBJ2-1, with D tentatively TRBD2 (6 bases). CDR1 is MDHEN, CDR2 SYDVKM, per germline. This CDR3 is built from 16 residues. Trimming took 9 bases from V and 4 from J, leaving 22 bases between them. As DNA, the CDR3 is TGTGCCAGGATTGCCGGTGCGGGGTTTTATTACAATGAGCAGTTCTTC. It encodes CARIAGAGFYYNEQFF.

The V call is TRBV6-5, the J call TRBJ1-1; maybe TRBD1 (5 bases). V gave up 4 bases and J gave up 4 bases, with 13 bases separating them. Germline CDR1 and CDR2: MNHEY and SVGAGI. The CDR3 contains 14 residues. The CDR3 is CASSSGLRATEAFF. The DNA of the CDR3 is TGTGCCAGCAGTTCGGGGCTAAGGGCCACTGAAGCTTTCTTT.